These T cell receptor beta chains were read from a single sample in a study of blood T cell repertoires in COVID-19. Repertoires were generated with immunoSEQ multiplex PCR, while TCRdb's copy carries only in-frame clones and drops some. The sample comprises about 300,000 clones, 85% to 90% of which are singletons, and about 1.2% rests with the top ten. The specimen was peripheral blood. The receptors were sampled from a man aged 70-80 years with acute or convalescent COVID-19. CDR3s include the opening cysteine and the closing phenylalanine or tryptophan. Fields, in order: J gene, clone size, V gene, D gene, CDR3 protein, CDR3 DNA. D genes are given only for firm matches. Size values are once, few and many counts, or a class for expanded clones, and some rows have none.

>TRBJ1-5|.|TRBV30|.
CAWSGTLYSNQPQHF
TGTGCCTGGAGCGGGACACTATATAGCAATCAGCCCCAGCATTTT
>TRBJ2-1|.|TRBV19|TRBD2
CASSRLYGTSGRLNNEQFF
TGTGCCAGTAGTAGACTATACGGGACTAGCGGGAGGCTAAACAATGAGCAGTTCTTC
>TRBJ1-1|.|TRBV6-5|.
CASSRGLGGTEAFF
TGTGCCAGCAGTAGAGGACTGGGGGGTACTGAAGCTTTCTTT
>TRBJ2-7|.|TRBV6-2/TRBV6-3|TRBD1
CASSYRPGQEGHEQYF
TGTGCCAGCAGTTACCGGCCGGGACAGGAGGGACACGAGCAGTACTTC
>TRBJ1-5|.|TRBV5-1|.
CASSLEGNGNQPQHF
TGCGCCAGCAGCTTGGAGGGGAACGGCAATCAGCCCCAGCATTTT
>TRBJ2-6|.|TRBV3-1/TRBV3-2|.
CASSQGGRSSGANVLTF
TGTGCCAGCAGCCAAGGGGGGCGTAGCTCTGGGGCCAACGTCCTGACTTTC
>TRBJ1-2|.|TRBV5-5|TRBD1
CASSSILPGQGAAGYTF
TGTGCCAGCAGCTCTATCCTACCGGGACAGGGGGCGGCTGGCTACACCTTC
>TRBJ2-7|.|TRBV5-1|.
CASSLVPTATYEQYF
TGCGCCAGCAGCTTGGTTCCGACTGCCACCTACGAGCAGTACTTC
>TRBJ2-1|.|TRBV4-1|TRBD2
CASSQGGTSFNEQFF
TGCGCCAGCAGCCAAGGGGGGACTAGCTTCAATGAGCAGTTCTTC
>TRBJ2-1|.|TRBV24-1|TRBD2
CATSDLSLAGKGEQFF
TGTGCCACCAGTGATTTATCCCTAGCGGGAAAAGGTGAGCAGTTCTTC
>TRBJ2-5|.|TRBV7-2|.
CASSQAGSGTQYF
TGTGCCAGCAGCCAGGCGGGCTCGGGGACCCAGTACTTC
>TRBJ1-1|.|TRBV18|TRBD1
CASSPPSDRVGYVAFF
TGTGCCAGCTCACCACCCTCCGACAGGGTCGGTTATGTAGCTTTCTTT
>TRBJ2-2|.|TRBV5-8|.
CASSLRTVNTGELFF
TGTGCCAGCAGCCTTAGGACAGTGAACACCGGGGAGCTGTTTTTT
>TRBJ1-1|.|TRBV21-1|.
CASSKWGTENTEAFF
TGTGCCAGCAGCAAATGGGGCACCGAGAACACTGAAGCTTTCTTT
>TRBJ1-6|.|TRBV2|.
CASSDQGIHF
TGTGCCAGCAGTGACCAGGGTATCCACTTT
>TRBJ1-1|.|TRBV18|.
CASRRGVNTEAFF
TGTGCCAGCCGACGGGGGGTGAACACTGAAGCTTTCTTT
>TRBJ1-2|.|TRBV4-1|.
CASSLADRESTYGYTF
TGCGCCAGCAGCCTCGCGGACAGAGAGTCTACCTATGGCTACACCTTC
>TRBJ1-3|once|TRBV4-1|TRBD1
CASSPGTGPGNTIYF
TGCGCCAGCAGCCCAGGGACAGGGCCCGGAAACACCATATATTTT
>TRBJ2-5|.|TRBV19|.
CASSIADTDQETQYF
TGTGCCAGTAGTATAGCAGACACCGACCAAGAGACCCAGTACTTC
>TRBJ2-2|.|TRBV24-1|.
CATSDFRRENTGELFF
TGTGCCACCAGTGATTTTCGCAGGGAGAACACCGGGGAGCTGTTTTTT
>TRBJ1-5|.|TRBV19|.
CASTKTGTGQPQHF
TGTGCCAGTACCAAGACAGGTACCGGTCAGCCCCAGCATTTT
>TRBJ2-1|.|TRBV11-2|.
CASSASSTQGEQFF
TGTGCCAGCAGCGCGTCATCAACGCAGGGTGAGCAGTTCTTC
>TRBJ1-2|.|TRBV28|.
CASLVGGRVVGYTF
TGTGCCAGCCTAGTCGGTGGTCGGGTAGTGGGCTACACCTTC
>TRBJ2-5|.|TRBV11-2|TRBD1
CASSPQNRGQGETQYF
TGTGCCAGCAGCCCACAGAACAGGGGGCAGGGAGAGACCCAGTACTTC
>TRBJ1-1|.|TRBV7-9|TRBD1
CASSRGQGLSEAFF
TGTGCCAGCAGCCGGGGACAGGGTCTGTCTGAAGCTTTCTTT
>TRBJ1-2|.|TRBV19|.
CASSIGVPYGYTF
TGTGCCAGTAGTATCGGGGTACCCTATGGCTACACCTTC
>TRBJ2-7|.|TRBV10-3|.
CAISPGAGATYEQYF
TGTGCCATCAGCCCAGGGGCGGGGGCCACCTACGAGCAGTACTTC
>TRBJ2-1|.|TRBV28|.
CASSTGLNRYNEQFF
TGTGCCAGCAGTACTGGACTAAACCGCTACAATGAGCAGTTCTTC
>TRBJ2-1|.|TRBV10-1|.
CASSDFSGEQFF
TGCGCCAGCAGTGACTTTTCGGGGGAGCAGTTCTTC
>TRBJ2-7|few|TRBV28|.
CASSFVEQYF
TGTGCCAGCAGTTTCGTTGAGCAGTACTTC
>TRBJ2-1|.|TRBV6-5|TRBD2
CASSLEAGGYNEQFF
TGTGCCAGCAGTTTAGAAGCGGGGGGCTACAATGAGCAGTTCTTC
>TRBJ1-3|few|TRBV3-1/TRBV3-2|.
CASSHPGQISGNTIYF
TGTGCCAGCAGCCACCCCGGACAGATCTCTGGAAACACCATATATTTT
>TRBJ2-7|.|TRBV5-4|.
CASSFDMMSYEQYF
TGTGCCAGCAGTTTTGACATGATGTCCTACGAGCAGTACTTC
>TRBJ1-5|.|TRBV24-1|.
CATSVAGGPQHF
TGTGCCACCAGTGTCGCCGGCGGGCCCCAGCATTTT
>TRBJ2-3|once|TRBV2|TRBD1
CASSARQGLGTQYF
TGTGCCAGCAGCGCAAGACAGGGGTTGGGGACGCAGTATTTT
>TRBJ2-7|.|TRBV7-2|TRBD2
CASSSGTTYYEQYF
TGTGCCAGCAGCTCCGGGACTACCTACTACGAGCAGTACTTC
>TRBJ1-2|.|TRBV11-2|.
CASSLEGGGYTF
TGTGCCAGCAGCTTAGAGGGGGGAGGCTACACCTTC
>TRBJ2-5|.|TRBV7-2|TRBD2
CASSFSGTSGGETQYF
TGTGCCAGCAGCTTTTCCGGGACTAGCGGGGGAGAGACCCAGTACTTC
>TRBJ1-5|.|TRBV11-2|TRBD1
CASSPTGHQPQHF
TGTGCCAGCAGCCCGACAGGGCATCAGCCCCAGCATTTT
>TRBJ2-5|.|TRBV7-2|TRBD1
CASSLAGQGPETQYF
TGTGCCAGCAGCTTAGCGGGACAGGGTCCGGAGACCCAGTACTTC
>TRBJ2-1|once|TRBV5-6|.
CASSLVFGNSYNEQFF
TGTGCCAGCAGCTTGGTTTTCGGGAACTCCTACAATGAGCAGTTCTTC
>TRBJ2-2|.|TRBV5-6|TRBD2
CASSFGGTNTGELFF
TGTGCCAGCAGCTTCGGGGGGACGAACACCGGGGAGCTGTTTTTT
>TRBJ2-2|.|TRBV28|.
CASSLLGGELFF
TGTGCCAGCAGTTTACTCGGCGGGGAGCTGTTTTTT
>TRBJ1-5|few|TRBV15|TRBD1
CATSGGQTSQPQHF
TGTGCCACCAGCGGGGGACAGACCAGTCAGCCCCAGCATTTT
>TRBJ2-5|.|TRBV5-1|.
CASSFRGYQETQYF
TGCGCCAGCAGCTTTCGAGGGTACCAAGAGACCCAGTACTTC
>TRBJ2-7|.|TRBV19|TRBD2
CASSIVAGESYEQYF
TGTGCCAGTAGTATTGTAGCGGGAGAGTCCTACGAGCAGTACTTC
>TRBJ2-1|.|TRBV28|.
CATKTDTFSSYNEQFF
TGTGCCACCAAAACGGACACCTTCAGCTCCTACAATGAGCAGTTCTTC
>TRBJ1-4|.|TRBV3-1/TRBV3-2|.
CASSPYTDGYATNEKLFF
TGTGCCAGCAGCCCTTATACAGACGGATATGCAACTAATGAAAAACTGTTTTTT
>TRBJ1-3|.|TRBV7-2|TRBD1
CASSYGTGPHSGNTIYF
TGTGCCAGCAGCTACGGGACAGGGCCCCACTCTGGAAACACCATATATTTT
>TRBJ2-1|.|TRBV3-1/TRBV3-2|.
CASSQDRVGEQFF
TGTGCCAGCAGCCAAGACAGGGTTGGTGAGCAGTTCTTC
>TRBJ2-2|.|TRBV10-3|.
CAISDLRVTANTGELFF
TGTGCCATCAGTGATCTCCGGGTGACCGCGAACACCGGGGAGCTGTTTTTT
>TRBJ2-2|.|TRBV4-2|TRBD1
CASSQGTGDTGELFF
TGTGCCAGCAGCCAAGGGACAGGGGACACCGGGGAGCTGTTTTTT
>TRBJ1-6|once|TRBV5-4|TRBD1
CASSRATGDYNSPLHF
TGTGCCAGCAGCCGCGCTACAGGGGACTATAATTCACCCCTCCACTTT
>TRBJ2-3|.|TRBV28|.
CASSLSAGSLWDTQYF
TGTGCCAGCAGTTTATCCGCGGGATCCCTATGGGATACGCAGTATTTT
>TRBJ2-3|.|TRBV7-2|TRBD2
CASFTRRGETDTQYF
TGTGCCAGCTTTACCAGGCGGGGGGAAACAGATACGCAGTATTTT
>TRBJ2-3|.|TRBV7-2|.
CASSLTVMSTDTQYF
TGTGCCAGCAGCTTAACAGTCATGAGCACAGATACGCAGTATTTT
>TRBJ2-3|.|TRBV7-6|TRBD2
CASSPKGLAGGTDTQYF
TGTGCCAGCAGCCCCAAGGGACTAGCGGGGGGGACAGATACGCAGTATTTT